The source of this T cell receptor beta chain is a study of tumor and adjacent non-tumor tissue in lung cancer (dated by TCRdb to the late 2010s). A note on the overall study: The cohort included about a dozen adenocarcinoma, a couple of squamous cell carcinoma and 1 small cell lung cancer patients. For each patient, one tumor sample and one normal lung sample were taken, giving approximately 33 paired specimens that underwent TCRbeta CDR3 sequencing. Sequencing produced 130,000,000 or so productive TCRbeta reads in total, an average of about 4 million reads per sample. The approximately 15 enrolled patients, of whom 10 were men and 5 were women, were aged 31 to 76 years and were diagnosed with TNM stage I to III disease. Bulk TCRbeta repertoires were compared between lung tumor tissue and matched distant non-tumor lung tissue obtained from 15 lung cancer patients.

RNA was isolated from bulk unsorted tissue, and RNA quality was assessed with a NanoDrop ND-1000 and an Agilent 2100. Distant non-tumor tissue taken more than 3 cm from the tumor edge was used as the normal lung sample. Donors were newly diagnosed lung cancer patients admitted for thoracic surgery in China between August and November 2014, without prior chemotherapy. Anyone who had undergone radiotherapy or chemotherapy before, or who had another cancer at the same time, was left out of the study. Pieces of surgical tissue measuring about 1-2 cm3 were kept in RNAlater solution and held at -80 degrees C until needed. In the case of this clonotype: Its binding antigen is unknown. The sample holds no much larger clone one base away, and base qualities are not on file.

Taken from cysteine to phenylalanine, the CDR3 has 20 residues. The retained sequence is limited to the CDR3, 60 bases, with the frame set at the first base. V and J are truncated by 3 bases and 8 bases respectively, leaving an intervening sequence of 34 bases. The germline V gene sets CDR1 to MDHEN and CDR2 to SYDVKM. Library construction relied on multiplex PCR. For sequencing, an Illumina HiSeq 2500 was employed. TCRbeta libraries were built by three rounds of nested PCR using primers (Table S4), following protocols modified from ARM-PCR. PCR products of 200-500 bp were gel-excised and purified with the QIAquick gel extraction kit before sequencing. In the original analysis: Trimmomatic was used to clean the reads, FLASH merged the cleaned reads into complete CDR3 sequences, and MiTCR assigned the sequences to V(D)J germline segments. VDJtools was used to compute clonal diversity as the inverse Simpson's index. In-frame sequences without a premature stop codon were defined as productive reads. The public sequencing data were trimmed at Q25 with fastp and processed into clonotypes with MiXCR by TCRdb, which kept only in-frame beta chains. Each entry merges the rows of one CDR3 protein and shows their most common DNA and genes. None of the V and J calls come from the authors' own analysis; TCRdb made them. This sample holds some 51,000 distinct CDR3 sequences; more than 55% were observed only once. Around 30% of the sample lies in the top ten.

Beyond this particular receptor, the publication reports: The top 100 clones accounted for a significantly larger cumulative portion of the repertoire in normal lung than in tumor tissue. TCR diversity was significantly higher in younger patients, and higher tumor TCR diversity was associated with shorter overall and disease-free survival. The sequencing platform is not named in the methods, and unique molecular identifiers are not mentioned. With only roughly 16 patients in the cohort, the authors noted that larger samples and more detailed clinical data are needed. Tumor tissue showed significantly greater TCR diversity (inverse Simpson) than normal lung tissue (about 400 vs 150, P = 0.0075, Mann-Whitney U test). Because peripheral blood was not sequenced, blood TCRbeta repertoires in the lung cancer patients of the study were not examined.

The source of this sequence is a woman in her 70s with non-small cell lung cancer. This chain joins TRBV28 to TRBJ1-1; no D gene call is confident. Specimen: distant non-tumor lung tissue. The nucleotide sequence is given as TGTGCCAGCAGTTTCATCGGCGAGGTTCGGAGGCTTAGGTACTCGGTGGAAGCTTTCTTT. The resulting protein is CASSFIGEVRRLRYSVEAFF. Outside the CDR3, residues come from the reference TRBV28 and TRBJ1-1 proteins, so the full variable domain is: DVKVTQSSRYLVKRTGEKVFLECVQDMDHENMFWYRQDPGLGLRLIYFSYDVKMKEKGDIPEGYSVSREKKERFSLILESASTNQTSMYLCASSFIGEVRRLRYSVEAFFGQGTRLTVV.